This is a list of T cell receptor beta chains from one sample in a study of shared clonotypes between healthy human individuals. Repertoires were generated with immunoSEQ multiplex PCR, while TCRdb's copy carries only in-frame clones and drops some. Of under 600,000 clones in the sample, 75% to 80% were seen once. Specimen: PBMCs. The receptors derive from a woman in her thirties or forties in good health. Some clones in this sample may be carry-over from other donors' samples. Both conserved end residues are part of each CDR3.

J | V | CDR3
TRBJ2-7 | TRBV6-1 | CASIWQSSYEQYF
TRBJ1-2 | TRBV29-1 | CSSLWDSGYTNYGYTF
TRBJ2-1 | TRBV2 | CASSVSWHEQFF
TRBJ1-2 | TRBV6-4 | CASSDSTGGGYTF
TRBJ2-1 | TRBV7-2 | CASSSLSGLLDTNEQFF
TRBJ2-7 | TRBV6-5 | CASSYSFYPAEQYF
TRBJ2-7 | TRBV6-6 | CASSYRGRPYEQYF
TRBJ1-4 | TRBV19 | CASSRRDANEKLFF
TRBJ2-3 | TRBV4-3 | CASSQASLAGAEADTQYF
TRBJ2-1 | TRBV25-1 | CASSEFRGLGNEQFF
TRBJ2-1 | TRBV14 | CASSQGLAGIFEQFF
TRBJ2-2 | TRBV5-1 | CASSLTGGQNTGELFF
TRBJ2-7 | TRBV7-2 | CASSLLAGAYEQYF
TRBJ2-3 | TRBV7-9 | CASSLRGIGTDTQYF
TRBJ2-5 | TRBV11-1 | CASSQGSETQYF
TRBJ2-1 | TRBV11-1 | CASSLGFSGVNNEQFF
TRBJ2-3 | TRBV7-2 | CASSPALRGAADTQYF
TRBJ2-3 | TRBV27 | CASSLAGGRPGRSTDTQYF
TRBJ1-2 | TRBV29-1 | CSVVWPANYGYTF
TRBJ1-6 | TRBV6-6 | CASTLYNSPLHF
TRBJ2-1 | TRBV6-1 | CASSPTSGSANEQFF
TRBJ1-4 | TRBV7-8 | CASSAGQGNEKLFF
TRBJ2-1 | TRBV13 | CASSLTLGTGEYYNEQFF
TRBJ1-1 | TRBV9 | CASSVEADSEAFF
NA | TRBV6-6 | CASSDWDRGSYEQYF
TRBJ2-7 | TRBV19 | CASSIMRDGNYEQYF
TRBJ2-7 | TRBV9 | CASSVGGRSYEQYF
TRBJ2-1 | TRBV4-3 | CASSIEDISYNEQFF
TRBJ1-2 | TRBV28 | CASSFRGLGGYTF
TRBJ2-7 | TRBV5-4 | CASSLGTPDLYEQYF
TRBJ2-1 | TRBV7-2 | CASSLYKSGDTYNEQFF
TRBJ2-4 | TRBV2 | CASRDRNLAKNIQYF
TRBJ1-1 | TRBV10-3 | CAISENIMNTEAFF
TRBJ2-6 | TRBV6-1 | CASSSGTSGANVLTF
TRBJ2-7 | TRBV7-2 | CASSFGTGSVEQYF
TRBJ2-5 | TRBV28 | CASSYPGGGETQYF
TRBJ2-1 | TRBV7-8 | CASSLEVNEQFF
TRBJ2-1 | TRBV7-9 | CASIPQAGAYNEQFF
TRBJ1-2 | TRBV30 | CAWDREVNYGYTF
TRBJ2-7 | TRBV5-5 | CASSLGLAPWEQYF
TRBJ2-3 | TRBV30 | CAWIRTSGILDTQYF
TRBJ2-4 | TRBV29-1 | CSVVGLLAGDVKNIQYF
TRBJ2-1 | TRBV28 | CASSLRTGFYNEQFF
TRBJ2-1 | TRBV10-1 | CASGDNYNEQFF
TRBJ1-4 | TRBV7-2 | CASSFQGSNEKLFF